This TCR beta chain originates from a study of T-cell reconstitution after alpha-beta-depleted transplantation in children. This clonotype was found many times. The authors prepared the TCRbeta library with unique molecular identifiers. TCRdb reanalysed the PCR reads using MiXCR and keeps one entry per CDR3 protein. The sample includes some 240,000 distinct CDR3 sequences, about 8.8% of them seen just once. The CDR3 contains 14 residues. Per germline, CDR1 DFQATT and CDR2 SNEGSKA (reference sequence). This clonotype originated in a human donor who donated a stem cell graft to a child with SCID. The chain uses TRBV20-1 and TRBJ2-4; unclear D gene. This specimen consisted of PBMCs from the stem cell graft donor, obtained from the stem cell graft. The CDR3 nucleotides read TGCAGGGCTGTAGCTTCCCTAGCCAAAAACATTCAGTACTTC. Its translation: CRAVASLAKNIQYF.